This entry lists 9 T cell receptor beta chains sequenced from one sample in a study of T-cell reconstitution after alpha-beta-depleted transplantation in children. Unique molecular identifiers featured in how the TCRbeta library was prepared. TCRdb analysed the PCR reads with MiXCR anew, one entry per CDR3 protein. The data contain a few hundred thousand distinct CDR3 sequences, about a tenth of them singletons. Material: PBMCs from the stem cell graft donor, obtained from the stem cell graft. These receptors came from a human donor who donated a stem cell graft to a child with acute lymphoblastic leukemia.

This clonotype was seen a handful of times. The chain uses TRBV18 and TRBJ1-5; TRBD1 matches at 8 bases. The germline V gene has CDR1 KGHSH and CDR2 LQKENI. J lost 7 bases, V lost 3 bases, and 2 bases had no gene match. The CDR3 is 13 amino acids. CDR3 protein: CASSPGQEQPQHF. As DNA, the CDR3 is TGTGCCAGCTCACCGGGACAGGAACAGCCCCAGCATTTT.

This chain uses TRBV6-5 with TRBJ2-7; TRBD1 agrees at 8 bases. Germline V gene sequence: CDR1 MNHEY, CDR2 SVGAGI. The CDR3 covers 16 residues. The V and J ends lost 2 bases and 1 base, in that order; junction bases with no gene match: 7. The CDR3 loop reads CASSYPGQGFSYEQYF. DNA for the CDR3: TGTGCCAGCAGTTACCCCGGACAGGGATTTTCCTACGAGCAGTACTTC.

This clonotype has just a few counts. This chain links TRBV7-8 with TRBJ2-3, with TRBD2 matching over 8 bases. Trimming removed 2 bases from V and 4 bases from J; junction bases left unmatched: 11. CDR1 is SGHVS and CDR2 is FQNEAQ in the germline V gene. The CDR3 totals 17 residues. The CDR3 DNA is TGTGCCAGCAGCTTATTTCTAGCGGGCAGAGCCCCAGATACGCAGTATTTT. It yields the protein CASSLFLAGRAPDTQYF. The entire variable domain, with the rest obtained from reference TRBV7-8 and TRBJ2-3, is as follows: GAGVSQSPRYKVAKRGQDVALRCDPISGHVSLFWYQQALGQGPEFLTYFQNEAQLDKSGLPSDRFFAERPEGSVSTLKIQRTQQEDSAVYLCASSLFLAGRAPDTQYFGPGTRLTVL.

This clonotype was counted ten times or more. This chain uses TRBV29-1 with TRBJ2-5; TRBD1 aligns across 8 bases. This CDR3 region has 13 residues. Germline V gives CDR1 SQVTM, CDR2 ANQGSEA. V trimming: 4 bases; J trimming: 1 base; junction bases outside the gene matches: 2. CDR3 in DNA: TGCAGCGTTGCCGGACAGGGCCAAGAGACCCAGTACTTC. Its protein product is CSVAGQGQETQYF.

This clonotype was picked up many times. The chain links TRBV4-2 to TRBJ2-3, with TRBD1 as a possible D gene (6 bases). Germline loops: CDR1 LGHNA, CDR2 YNFKEQ. The CDR3 contains 15 residues. V was shortened by 1 base and J by 3 bases, with 11 bases between the two germline ends. The CDR3 loop reads CASSQAQGTTDTQYF. CDR3 in DNA: TGTGCCAGCAGCCAAGCCCAGGGGACGACAGATACGCAGTATTTT.

This clonotype was seen at least ten times. The J gene is TRBJ2-7, the V gene TRBV12-3 or TRBV12-4, with D perhaps matching TRBD1 or TRBD2 (5 bases each). Trimming removed 6 bases from V and 3 bases from J, with 12 bases in between. This CDR3 comprises 13 residues. The CDR3 nucleotides read TGTGCCAGCAGCGTCGGGACCGACTACGAGCAGTACTTC. Amino acids: CASSVGTDYEQYF.

The chain uses TRBV9 and TRBJ2-3; TRBD1 is a possible D gene (6 bases). V was clipped by 3 bases and J by 0 bases, with 11 bases between them. Germline V lookup: CDR1 SGDLS, CDR2 YYNGEE. The CDR3 extends over 15 amino acids. As DNA, the CDR3 is TGTGCCAGCAGCGCCGGGACATCTAGCACAGATACGCAGTATTTT. This translates into CASSAGTSSTDTQYF.

In the case of this clonotype: A much larger clone lies a single base off, so this may be a read error. This chain connects TRBV5-1 to TRBJ1-1; no clear D gene. Looked up from germline, CDR1 is SGHRS and CDR2 is YFSETQ. This CDR3 is built from 15 residues. CDR3 sequence (DNA): TGCGCCAGCACCTTGGGATGGGGAACGAACACTGAAGCTTTCTTT. As protein: CASTLGWGTNTEAFF.

The J gene is TRBJ1-1, the V gene TRBV5-1; TRBD1 is a possible D gene (5 bases). The CDR3 loop spans 17 amino acids. The V end lost 0 bases, the J end lost 0 bases, and 15 bases lay between the germline ends. Looked up from germline, CDR1 is SGHRS and CDR2 is YFSETQ. As DNA, the CDR3 is TGCGCCAGCAGCTTGGGGACCAGGGCCGATTTGAACACTGAAGCTTTCTTT. Translating it yields CASSLGTRADLNTEAFF.